The rows below give T cell receptor beta chains drawn from one sample of a study of blood T cell repertoires in COVID-19. This table comes from immunoSEQ multiplex PCR, and its TCRdb copy is limited to in-frame clones, with some not included. Counted here are roughly 160,000 clones, roughly 84% occurring once; the ten biggest clones make up 6% to 7.5%. The sequenced sample consisted of PBMCs or T cells enriched from blood (not recorded which). The receptors stem from a woman aged 45-65 years who had recovered from COVID-19. Each CDR3 is given with its conserved first and last residue. Each record gives: D gene, V gene, CDR3 length, clone size, J gene, CDR3 DNA, CDR3 protein. A D gene is named only where the DNA matches it firmly. Clone size, where shown, is once, few, many, or a class for clones that have expanded.

TRBD1	TRBV18	15	few	TRBJ1-5	TGTGCCAGCTCACCACGGGGGCAGGGGGGCCAGCCCCAGCATTTT	CASSPRGQGGQPQHF
TRBD1	TRBV7-9	15	-	TRBJ1-4	TGTGCCAGCAGCTGGACAGGGGGCGGGAATGAAAAACTGTTTTTT	CASSWTGGGNEKLFF
TRBD2	TRBV7-2	16	-	TRBJ2-3	TGTGCCAGCAGCTTATGGACTAGCGGGAAGATAGATACGCAGTATTTT	CASSLWTSGKIDTQYF
TRBD1	TRBV6-5	14	-	TRBJ1-5	TGTGCCAGCACCAGGAGAGACAGGGAGCAGCCCCAGCATTTT	CASTRRDREQPQHF
TRBD1	TRBV5-1	15	-	TRBJ1-1	TGCGCCAGCAGCTTTTCGGGACAGGGGAACACTGAAGCTTTCTTT	CASSFSGQGNTEAFF
TRBD2	TRBV6-2/TRBV6-3	16	-	TRBJ2-1	TGTGCCAGCAGTGCACATACTAGCGGGGATTACAATGAGCAGTTCTTC	CASSAHTSGDYNEQFF
-	TRBV19	19	-	TRBJ1-1	TGTGCCAGTAGTATTGGGCCGGGGGGGGAGGTGGGCGTGAACACTGAAGCTTTCTTT	CASSIGPGGEVGVNTEAFF
-	TRBV24-1	16	-	TRBJ2-7	TGTGCCACCAGTGATCCCGGGGACGCGGGATCCTACGAGCAGTACTTC	CATSDPGDAGSYEQYF
TRBD1	TRBV27	17	-	TRBJ2-7	TGTGCCAGCAGTTTAGTGGGACAGGGGGCCTCCTTCTACGAGCAGTACTTC	CASSLVGQGASFYEQYF
-	TRBV21-1	18	once	TRBJ1-5	TGTGCCAGCAGCAAAGATCGCCCGCCCCCCGGGGTATTGAAGCCCCAGCATTTT	CASSKDRPPPGVLKPQHF
TRBD1	TRBV19	15	-	TRBJ2-2	TGTGCCACAAACAGGGGGCGTTCTCTCACCGGGGAGCTGTTTTTT	CATNRGRSLTGELFF
-	TRBV19	16	-	TRBJ1-2	TGTGCCAGTAGTAGGGGGTCGGACAGACCTAACTATGGCTACACCTTC	CASSRGSDRPNYGYTF
TRBD2	TRBV30	16	once	TRBJ2-1	TGTGCCTGGGGCTCAGGGACTAGCGGGAGCATCAATGAGCAGTTCTTC	CAWGSGTSGSINEQFF
-	TRBV3-1/TRBV3-2	16	-	TRBJ1-4	TGTGCCAGCAGCCAAGATATGGGGGCTCAGAATGAAAAACTGTTTTTT	CASSQDMGAQNEKLFF
TRBD2	TRBV6-5	16	-	TRBJ2-1	TGTGCCAGCAGTTTACGACTAGCCGACGCCTACAATGAGCAGTTCTTC	CASSLRLADAYNEQFF
-	TRBV21-1	15	-	TRBJ2-4	TGTGCCAGCAGCAAAAGAACCGACAACCAAAACATTCAGTACTTC	CASSKRTDNQNIQYF
-	TRBV7-2	15	-	TRBJ2-4	TGTGCCAGCAGCCCGGCGGCTAGCAATAAAAACATTCAGTACTTC	CASSPAASNKNIQYF
-	TRBV5-1	13	-	TRBJ2-1	TGCGCCAGCAGCCTCGAACCACTCGTGGAGCAGTTCTTC	CASSLEPLVEQFF
-	TRBV18	18	-	TRBJ2-2	TGTGCCAGCTCACCTTCCTCAGCGACCACCAGGGCCACCGGGGAGCTGTTTTTT	CASSPSSATTRATGELFF
-	TRBV4-3	14	-	TRBJ1-5	TGCGCCAGCAGCCAGGGGCTCGGCAATCAGCCCCAGCATTTT	CASSQGLGNQPQHF
TRBD1	TRBV6-5	15	-	TRBJ1-1	TGTGCCAGCAGCCAGATCCAGGGGGTTTTGACTGAAGCTTTCTTT	CASSQIQGVLTEAFF
TRBD1	TRBV11-3	13	-	TRBJ1-1	TGTGCCAGCAGCCGACAGGGAGAGACTGAAGCTTTCTTT	CASSRQGETEAFF
-	TRBV23-1	16	-	TRBJ2-1	TGCGCCAGCAGTCAGAGGGGCCCTACAGGGTACAATGAGCAGTTCTTC	CASSQRGPTGYNEQFF
-	TRBV10-3	13	-	TRBJ2-7	TGTGCCATCAGGCCCGCGAGCTCCTACGAGCAGTACTTC	CAIRPASSYEQYF
-	TRBV6-6	14	-	TRBJ2-1	TGTGCCAGCAGTTACGGACAACTCTACAATGAGCAGTTCTTC	CASSYGQLYNEQFF
-	TRBV7-9	14	few	TRBJ2-7	TGTGCCAGCAGCTTAAACGGGGCCGCGGGGGAGCAGTACTTC	CASSLNGAAGEQYF
-	TRBV7-9	15	-	TRBJ2-5	TGTGCCAGCAGGGTGCAGGGTACAAGAGAAGAGACCCAGTACTTC	CASRVQGTREETQYF
TRBD2	TRBV4-2	18	-	TRBJ2-2	TGTGCCAGCAGCCAAGATCTCCCGGGAGGGCTCGGCACCGGGGAGCTGTTTTTT	CASSQDLPGGLGTGELFF
-	TRBV7-2	15	-	TRBJ1-6	TGTGCCAGCAGCTTAGGACAGATGGGTAATTCACCCCTCCACTTT	CASSLGQMGNSPLHF
-	TRBV2	14	few	TRBJ1-5	TGTGCCAGCACCGGCGGATATAGCAATCAGCCCCAGCATTTT	CASTGGYSNQPQHF
-	TRBV19	15	-	TRBJ2-6	TGTGCCAGTAGTGTGCGAAACTCTGGGGCCAACGTCCTGACTTTC	CASSVRNSGANVLTF
TRBD2	TRBV15	15	-	TRBJ2-5	TGTGCCACCAGCAGAGGAAGCGGGAGAGGGGAGACCCAGTACTTC	CATSRGSGRGETQYF
TRBD2	TRBV5-4	16	-	TRBJ2-3	TGTGCCAGCAGCTTAGGTCTAGCGGGAGTTATCAATACGCAGTATTTT	CASSLGLAGVINTQYF
TRBD1	TRBV28	13	-	TRBJ1-1	TGTGCCAGCAGTTTACAGGGGGCGACTGAAGCTTTCTTT	CASSLQGATEAFF
-	TRBV7-9	13	once	TRBJ2-7	TGTGCCAGCAAAACCGTGAGCTCCTACGAGCAGTACTTC	CASKTVSSYEQYF
TRBD1	TRBV6-5	15	-	TRBJ1-3	TGTGCCAGCAGCCAGGACAGGGGGCCTGGAAACACCATATATTTT	CASSQDRGPGNTIYF
TRBD1	TRBV7-2	15	-	TRBJ1-6	TGTGCCAGCAGCTTATGGACAGGGGAAATGTCACCCCTCCACTTT	CASSLWTGEMSPLHF
TRBD1	TRBV2	14	-	TRBJ2-1	TGTGCCAGCAGTGAGGGACAGGGGCTGTGGCGGCAGTTCTTC	CASSEGQGLWRQFF
TRBD2	TRBV4-2	17	many	TRBJ2-1	TGTGCCAGCAGCCAAGATGCGGCTAGCGGGCCCTACAATGAGCAGTTCTTC	CASSQDAASGPYNEQFF
TRBD1	TRBV4-1	18	-	TRBJ1-2	TGCGCCAGCAGCCAAGATCAGTTCGGGACAGGCGCTCACTATGGCTACACCTTC	CASSQDQFGTGAHYGYTF
-	TRBV7-2	16	-	TRBJ1-2	TGTGCCAGCAGCCTCAGCGGGCAGGCGGTTGGTCATGGCTACACCTTC	CASSLSGQAVGHGYTF
-	TRBV3-1/TRBV3-2	13	-	TRBJ1-1	TGTGCCAGCAGCCATAGGGAGGGCACTGAAGCTTTCTTT	CASSHREGTEAFF
TRBD1	TRBV4-1	17	-	TRBJ2-3	TGCGCCAGCAGCCAAGTTCCCGGACAGGGAATTCCAGATACGCAGTATTTT	CASSQVPGQGIPDTQYF
-	TRBV28	13	-	TRBJ2-5	TGTGCCAGCAGCCCCGGACAGAAAGAGACCCAGTACTTC	CASSPGQKETQYF
TRBD1	TRBV29-1	13	-	TRBJ2-1	TGCAGCGTTCCGCGACAGGGGTACAATGAGCAGTTCTTC	CSVPRQGYNEQFF
TRBD1	TRBV20-1	14	-	TRBJ2-5	TGCAGTGCTAGTAGTGGACAGGGGTTAGAGACCCAGTACTTC	CSASSGQGLETQYF
-	TRBV19	14	-	TRBJ1-3	TGTGCCAGTAGTCCCCGGGACATAGGAAACACCATATATTTT	CASSPRDIGNTIYF
TRBD1	TRBV28	15	-	TRBJ1-2	TGTGCCAGCAGTCCGGGGGCAGGGGGCACCTATGGCTACACCTTC	CASSPGAGGTYGYTF
-	TRBV27	19	-	TRBJ1-1	TGTGCCAGCAGTCCAGACACCCTCCCGAGGGGCAGGGAGGGGACTGAAGCTTTCTTT	CASSPDTLPRGREGTEAFF
-	TRBV19	14	-	TRBJ1-1	TGTGCCAGTAGTCCGTGGACGGGGAGCACTGAAGCTTTCTTT	CASSPWTGSTEAFF
TRBD2	TRBV15	19	-	TRBJ2-7	TGTGCCACCAGCAGAGACCCGGGACTAGCGGGAGGGGCTTTCTACGAGCAGTACTTC	CATSRDPGLAGGAFYEQYF
TRBD1	TRBV19	17	few	TRBJ2-7	TGTGCCAGTAGTATTTCCGGGACAGGGGGCTTTATCTACGAGCAGTACTTC	CASSISGTGGFIYEQYF